This T cell receptor (beta chain) is from a study of T cell changes during pregnancy in multiple sclerosis. The table came from immunoSEQ multiplex PCR; TCRdb's copy has only in-frame clones and leaves some out. The sample includes about 51,000 clones, under 95% of them seen just once. This CDR3 contains 14 residues. Germline CDR1 SGHAT, CDR2 FQNNGV. Germline trimming cut 6 bases from V and 5 bases from J; bases unmatched to any gene: 7. The TCR sequence derives from a female donor with multiple sclerosis, enrolled in a pregnancy study. The chain recombines TRBV11-2 with TRBJ1-1; TRBD1 matches at 9 bases. The source material was CD4+ T cells from peripheral blood mononuclear cells, sampled in the second trimester of pregnancy. In DNA form, the CDR3 reads TGTGCCAGCAGGCCTACAGGGGGCAAAACTGAAGCTTTCTTT. Protein: CASRPTGGKTEAFF.